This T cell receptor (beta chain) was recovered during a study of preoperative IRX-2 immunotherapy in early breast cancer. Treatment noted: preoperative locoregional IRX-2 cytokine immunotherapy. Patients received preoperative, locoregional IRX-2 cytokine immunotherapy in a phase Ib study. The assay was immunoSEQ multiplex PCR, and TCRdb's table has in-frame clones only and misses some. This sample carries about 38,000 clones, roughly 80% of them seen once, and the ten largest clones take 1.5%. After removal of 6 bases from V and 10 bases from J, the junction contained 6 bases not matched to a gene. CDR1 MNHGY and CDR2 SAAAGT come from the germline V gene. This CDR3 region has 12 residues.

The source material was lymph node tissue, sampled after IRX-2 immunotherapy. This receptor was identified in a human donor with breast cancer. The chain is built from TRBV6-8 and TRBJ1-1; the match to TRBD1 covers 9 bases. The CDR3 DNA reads TGTGCCAGCAGCCTACAGGGGGCCGGAGCTTTCTTT. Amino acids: CASSLQGAGAFF.